The rows below give T cell receptor beta chains drawn from one sample of a study of cytomegalovirus exposure and HLA in healthy donors. TCRdb's copy holds only in-frame clones and misses some; the assay was immunoSEQ multiplex PCR. The sample has approximately 210,000 clones, about 87% seen once. The sample comprised PBMCs. The receptor set was obtained from a woman under 30 in good health and CMV-seronegative. Each CDR3 is given with its conserved first and last residue. Fields, in order: clone size, D gene, V gene, J gene, CDR3 DNA, CDR3 protein. A D gene is named only where the DNA matches it firmly. Only some rows state a clone size, as once, few, many or a class for expanded clones.

abundance: NA; d_gene: TRBD1; v_gene: TRBV27; j_gene: TRBJ1-1; CDR3nt: TGTGCCAGCAGCCAACGGACAGGGTACCCCGAGATGTTGACTGAAGCTTTCTTT; CDR3aa: CASSQRTGYPEMLTEAFF
abundance: NA; d_gene: NA; v_gene: TRBV2; j_gene: TRBJ1-6; CDR3nt: TGTGCCAGCGGTAGTGAGGGGGTCTATAATTCACCCCTCCACTTT; CDR3aa: CASGSEGVYNSPLHF
abundance: few; d_gene: TRBD1; v_gene: TRBV6-1; j_gene: TRBJ2-5; CDR3nt: TGTGCCAGCATACGAGGGACAGGGGTTCTCCAGACCCAGTACTTC; CDR3aa: CASIRGTGVLQTQYF
abundance: NA; d_gene: TRBD2; v_gene: TRBV7-6; j_gene: TRBJ2-1; CDR3nt: TGTGCCAGCAGCTTAGAACAGCGGGGGTACTCCTACAATGAGCAGTTCTTC; CDR3aa: CASSLEQRGYSYNEQFF
abundance: NA; d_gene: TRBD1; v_gene: TRBV6-5; j_gene: TRBJ1-2; CDR3nt: TGTGCCAGCAGTCGGGACAGAAGATCAGGCTACACCTTC; CDR3aa: CASSRDRRSGYTF
abundance: NA; d_gene: NA; v_gene: TRBV5-1; j_gene: TRBJ1-1; CDR3nt: TGCGCCAGCAGCTTGGAGAATACAGGCGTCACTGAAGCTTTCTTT; CDR3aa: CASSLENTGVTEAFF
abundance: NA; d_gene: NA; v_gene: TRBV5-4; j_gene: TRBJ2-5; CDR3nt: TGTGCCAGCAGCTTGGCCAGGGGGGTCGGGGGGGTCGGAGAGACCCAGTACTTC; CDR3aa: CASSLARGVGGVGETQYF
abundance: NA; d_gene: NA; v_gene: TRBV18; j_gene: TRBJ2-1; CDR3nt: TGTGCCAGCTGCGCTAATTTGGGCGATGAGCAGTTCTTC; CDR3aa: CASCANLGDEQFF
abundance: NA; d_gene: TRBD2; v_gene: TRBV2; j_gene: TRBJ2-5; CDR3nt: TGTGCCAGCAGTTTTAGACTAGCGGGGGGGCATGAGACCCAGTACTTC; CDR3aa: CASSFRLAGGHETQYF
abundance: NA; d_gene: TRBD2; v_gene: TRBV6-1; j_gene: TRBJ2-2; CDR3nt: TGTGCCAGCAGTGAAAGCGGGAGGGCCTTTTGGGGGGAGCTGTTTTTT; CDR3aa: CASSESGRAFWGELFF
abundance: NA; d_gene: NA; v_gene: TRBV7-2; j_gene: TRBJ2-1; CDR3nt: TGTGCCAGCAGCTATAACAGTGGTGAGCAGTTCTTC; CDR3aa: CASSYNSGEQFF
abundance: NA; d_gene: TRBD1; v_gene: TRBV5-4; j_gene: TRBJ1-2; CDR3nt: TGTGCCAGCAGCTCAGTGACAGGGCCTGGTGGCTACACCTTC; CDR3aa: CASSSVTGPGGYTF
abundance: once; d_gene: NA; v_gene: TRBV7-7; j_gene: TRBJ1-2; CDR3nt: TGTGCTAGCAGCCCCCGCAGGGAGGGCTATGGCTACACCTTC; CDR3aa: CASSPRREGYGYTF
abundance: NA; d_gene: NA; v_gene: TRBV6-5; j_gene: TRBJ1-5; CDR3nt: TGTGCCAGCAGTTTAGAGCGGTATAGCAATCAGCCCCAGCATTTT; CDR3aa: CASSLERYSNQPQHF
abundance: NA; d_gene: TRBD1; v_gene: TRBV18; j_gene: TRBJ2-1; CDR3nt: TGTGCCAGCTCACCGGGACAGGGGATTAACAATGAGCAGTTCTTC; CDR3aa: CASSPGQGINNEQFF
abundance: few; d_gene: NA; v_gene: TRBV21-1; j_gene: TRBJ2-1; CDR3nt: TGTGCCAGCAGCAAGCAAGCGGGTATGTTCTCCTACAATGAGCAGTTCTTC; CDR3aa: CASSKQAGMFSYNEQFF
abundance: NA; d_gene: TRBD2; v_gene: TRBV7-2; j_gene: TRBJ2-5; CDR3nt: TGTGCCAGCAGCTCCGATCTAGCGGGGGAGAGGACCCAGTACTTC; CDR3aa: CASSSDLAGERTQYF
abundance: NA; d_gene: TRBD1; v_gene: TRBV11-3; j_gene: TRBJ1-1; CDR3nt: TGTGCCAGCAGCCTTAGACAGGGAAACACTGAAGCTTTCTTT; CDR3aa: CASSLRQGNTEAFF
abundance: NA; d_gene: NA; v_gene: TRBV2; j_gene: TRBJ1-1; CDR3nt: TGTGCCCAAACACAGGGACGGAGGAACACTGAAGCTTTCTTT; CDR3aa: CAQTQGRRNTEAFF